The 23 T cell receptor beta chains given below trace back to one sample, sequenced in a study of CD8 T cells in ankylosing spondylitis. TCRdb re-derived calls from the 5' RACE reads in MiXCR, one entry per CDR3 protein. The table shows 250,000 to 300,000 distinct CDR3 sequences, with 20% occurring only once. The sample comprised blood, either unsorted or a sorted T cell fraction (not recorded which). The receptor source for this set is a male donor with ankylosing spondylitis or in good health (not recorded which).

This rearrangement joins TRBV11-2 to TRBJ1-1; D remains ambiguous. The CDR3 covers 12 residues. Trimming shortened V by 7 bases and J by 6 bases, and 12 bases separated the two germline ends. The germline V gene has CDR1 SGHAT and CDR2 FQNNGV. CDR3 sequence (DNA): TGTGCCAGCACCACCGGATCGGCTGAAGCTTTCTTT. This codes for CASTTGSAEAFF.

The chain joins TRBV4-1 to TRBJ1-3; D may be TRBD1 (5 bases). From germline, CDR1 is MGHRA and CDR2 YSYEKL. The CDR3 is 19 amino acids. V was pared by 0 bases and J by 4 bases, with 22 bases between. The CDR3: CASSQERGLGQGNGNTIYF. CDR3 DNA sequence: TGCGCCAGCAGCCAAGAAAGGGGTCTCGGGCAGGGCAACGGAAACACCATATATTTT.

This clonotype was counted ten times or more. V gene TRBV29-1 combines with J gene TRBJ1-2, with TRBD1 matching 7 bases. The length of the CDR3 is 15 residues. J was trimmed by 6 bases and V by 7 bases; bases with no gene match: 17. The germline V gene has CDR1 SQVTM and CDR2 ANQGSEA. This CDR3 is CSAGWDSSLLDGYTF. In DNA, the CDR3 is TGCAGCGCCGGATGGGACAGCTCTCTTCTGGATGGCTACACCTTC.

This chain links TRBV6-6 with TRBJ2-1; D ambiguous. This CDR3 region has 13 residues. The germline gives CDR1 MNHNY, CDR2 SVGAGI (reference sequence). Trimming pared 0 bases from V and 6 bases from J, leaving 6 bases between. This chain's CDR3 is CASSYSKGNEQFF. The CDR3 bases are TGTGCCAGCAGTTACTCGAAGGGCAATGAGCAGTTCTTC.

This clonotype appeared a few times. V usage is TRBV27 and J usage is TRBJ2-3; 9 nucleotides align to TRBD1. CDR1 is MNHEY and CDR2 is SMNVEV in the germline V gene (reference sequence). The V and J ends lost 4 bases and 4 bases, in that order; junction bases with no gene match: 6. This CDR3 region has 15 residues. DNA of the CDR3: TGTGCCAGCAGTTCCGGGACAGGGAGGCCAGATACGCAGTATTTT. Protein: CASSSGTGRPDTQYF.

In its sample, this clonotype was seen many times. The rearrangement uses TRBV9 and TRBJ1-3; D gene unclear. CDR3 length equals 16 residues. V lost 4 bases and J lost 4, with 18 bases in between. Germline values: CDR1 SGDLS, CDR2 YYNGEE. DNA for the CDR3: TGTGCCAGCAGCCCCTACCCTGACATGACCGGAAACACCATATATTTT. This translates into CASSPYPDMTGNTIYF.

This clonotype was seen more than once but under ten times. This chain joins TRBV7-2 and TRBJ2-1; TRBD2 aligns across 9 bases. With 1 base clipped from V and 5 bases from J, the junction kept 6 bases outside the gene matches. The CDR3 has 16 amino acids. CDR1 and CDR2 (germline): SGHTA, FQGNSA. The CDR3 DNA sequence: TGTGCCAGCAGCTTAGTAGGGACTAGCTTCCACAATGAGCAGTTCTTC. Its protein product is CASSLVGTSFHNEQFF.

V and J are TRBV7-9 and TRBJ2-1, with 7 bases aligning to TRBD1. The CDR3 covers 15 residues. The V gene end was trimmed by 2 bases and the J gene end by 2 bases; junction bases not matched to a gene: 3. Germline V gene sequence: CDR1 SEHNR, CDR2 FQNEAQ (reference sequence). In nucleotides, the CDR3 is TGTGCCAGCAGCTTATGGACAGGAACCTACAATGAGCAGTTCTTC. Its translation is CASSLWTGTYNEQFF.

This clonotype was recorded a few times. The chain has TRBV3-1 and TRBJ2-3; maybe TRBD2 (5 bases). The germline gives CDR1 LGHDT, CDR2 YNNKEL (reference sequence). The V end was cut by 1 base, the J end by 5 bases, with 16 bases between. The CDR3 is 16 residues long. The CDR3 DNA follows: TGTGCCAGCAGCCAAGTCCCTAGCCCCGTTGGAGATACGCAGTATTTT. Its translation: CASSQVPSPVGDTQYF.

The chain is built from TRBV3-1 and TRBJ2-1, with 7 bases fitting TRBD2. The CDR3 sequence is 13 residues long. The J segment lost 10 bases and the V segment lost 5 bases, leaving 8 bases of the junction unmatched. Germline V gene sequence: CDR1 LGHDT, CDR2 YNNKEL (reference sequence). CDR3 sequence (DNA): TGTGCCAGCAGCAACTACGAGCGGGGCGAGCAGTTCTTC. Residues: CASSNYERGEQFF.

The rearrangement joins TRBV7-6 to TRBJ2-2; 7 bases are a match to TRBD2. The ends lost 3 bases at V and 7 bases at J; junction bases unmatched: 5. The CDR3 length is 14 residues. Germline CDR1 is SGHVS and CDR2 is FNYEAQ. CDR3 region: CASSLGGSHGELFF. The DNA for the CDR3 is TGTGCCAGCAGCTTGGGGGGGTCGCACGGGGAGCTGTTTTTT.

Many counts were recorded for this clonotype. This rearrangement joins TRBV5-1 to TRBJ2-3; 10 bases align to TRBD1. CDR1 is SGHRS and CDR2 is YFSETQ in the germline V gene. The CDR3 is made up of 16 amino acids. Losses at the gene ends were 4 bases for V and 3 bases for J; bases not matched to a gene: 8. Written as DNA, the CDR3 is TGCGCCAGCAGCCAGCCCGGGACAGGGGCGACAGATACGCAGTATTTT. Residues: CASSQPGTGATDTQYF.

This clonotype was seen only a few times. This sequence joins TRBV12-3 or TRBV12-4 and TRBJ1-4; D gene unclear. CDR3 size: 13 residues. V was cut by 4 bases and J by 7 bases, with 10 bases left in between. CDR3 bases: TGTGCCAGCAGTTACAAACCGGGTGAAAAACTGTTTTTT. It encodes CASSYKPGEKLFF.

There are a few counts of this clonotype. The chain has TRBV9 and TRBJ2-2, with 7 bases aligning to TRBD1. The ends lost 3 bases at V and 0 bases at J; junction bases unmatched: 2. The CDR3 spans 15 residues. The germline V gene has CDR1 SGDLS and CDR2 YYNGEE. CDR3: CASSEGQTNTGELFF. The CDR3 DNA sequence: TGTGCCAGCAGCGAGGGACAGACGAACACCGGGGAGCTGTTTTTT.

J is TRBJ1-1 and V is TRBV7-8; D is undetermined. Trimming removed 3 bases from V and 1 base from J, with 9 bases in between. This CDR3 comprises 14 residues. Germline V lookup: CDR1 SGHVS, CDR2 FQNEAQ. The CDR3 nucleotides read TGTGCCAGCAGCTTTCTAGACGGGAACACTGAAGCTTTCTTT. Translation: CASSFLDGNTEAFF.

This clonotype appeared a few times. This rearrangement joins TRBV27 to TRBJ2-3; TRBD2 might be the D (5 bases). Trimming cost V 7 bases and J 2 bases, with 13 bases left between them. The germline gives CDR1 MNHEY, CDR2 SMNVEV (reference sequence). The CDR3 runs 14 residues. Here the CDR3 reads CASKERNPTDTQYF. CDR3 nucleotides: TGTGCCAGCAAGGAGCGGAACCCCACAGATACGCAGTATTTT.

This clonotype was seen once. This sequence joins TRBV19 and TRBJ2-6; no clear D. From germline, CDR1 is LNHDA and CDR2 SQIVND (reference sequence). Trimming cost V 3 bases and J 6 bases, with 12 bases left between them. The CDR3 runs 15 residues. The CDR3 DNA reads as TGTGCCAGTAGTATCGCCCGCAAAGTGGCCAACGTCCTGACTTTC. It is translated as CASSIARKVANVLTF. The variable domain in full, completed from reference TRBV19 and TRBJ2-6, reads DGGITQSPKYLFRKEGQNVTLSCEQNLNHDAMYWYRQDPGQGLRLIYYSQIVNDFQKGDIAEGYSVSREKKESFPLTVTSAQKNPTAFYLCASSIARKVANVLTFGAGSRLTVL.

This clonotype was counted only a few times. The V call is TRBV3-1, the J call TRBJ2-7; D gene unclear. The CDR3 covers 14 residues. The germline V gene encodes CDR1 LGHDT and CDR2 YNNKEL (reference sequence). Trimming left V 0 bases short and J 0 bases short, with 6 bases between. As DNA, the CDR3 is TGTGCCAGCAGCCAAGATCCGGGCTCCTACGAGCAGTACGTC. The encoded protein is CASSQDPGSYEQYV.

A few counts support this clonotype. The chain joins TRBV5-1 to TRBJ2-1, with TRBD2 matching over 8 bases. Trimming took 4 bases from V and 10 from J; bases not matched to a gene: 16. The CDR3 is made up of 16 amino acids. Germline loops: CDR1 SGHRS, CDR2 YFSETQ. This CDR3 reads CASSPGLTAGVMEQFF. The CDR3 bases are TGCGCCAGCAGCCCCGGCCTGACAGCGGGGGTTATGGAGCAGTTCTTC. Based on the CDR3 plus reference TRBV5-1 and TRBJ2-1, the full variable domain is KAGVTQTPRYLIKTRGQQVTLSCSPISGHRSVSWYQQTPGQGLQFLFEYFSETQRNKGNFPGRFSGRQFSNSRSEMNVSTLELGDSALYLCASSPGLTAGVMEQFFGPGTRLTVL.

The CDR3 sequence is CASSFGQGGSGELFF. The CDR3 DNA follows: TGTGCCAGCAGTTTCGGACAGGGCGGGTCCGGGGAGCTGTTTTTT. The rearrangement uses TRBV12-3 or TRBV12-4 and TRBJ2-2; 8 nucleotides align to TRBD1. V was clipped by 3 bases and J by 6 bases; unmatched bases: 6. The length of the CDR3 is 15 residues.

The chain employs TRBV7-9 and TRBJ2-1; D is unresolved. The CDR3 has 14 residues. The V gene lost 4 bases and the J gene lost 2 bases, with 9 bases spanning the gap. Germline assignment: CDR1 SEHNR and CDR2 FQNEAQ (reference sequence). CDR3: CASSSRLAYNEQFF. DNA of the CDR3: TGTGCCAGCAGCTCGCGACTGGCCTACAATGAGCAGTTCTTC.

This clonotype has a handful of counts. The V gene is TRBV12-3 or TRBV12-4, the J gene TRBJ2-7; D unclear. The V and J ends lost 8 bases and 3 bases respectively, with 14 bases between them. The CDR3 runs to 13 residues. DNA of the CDR3: TGTGCCAGCTCTCTTTGGCCTTACTACGAGCAGTACGTC. Protein product: CASSLWPYYEQYV.

This clonotype was observed many times. The J gene is TRBJ2-3, the V gene TRBV20-1, with 11 bases that match TRBD2. This CDR3 has 14 amino acids. Germline V gene data show CDR1 as DFQATT and CDR2 as SNEGSKA (reference sequence). Trimming removed 2 bases from V and 4 bases from J; junction bases left unmatched: 2. CDR3 nucleotides: TGCAGTGCTAGACTAGCGGGAGGCGCAGATACGCAGTATTTT. As protein: CSARLAGGADTQYF.